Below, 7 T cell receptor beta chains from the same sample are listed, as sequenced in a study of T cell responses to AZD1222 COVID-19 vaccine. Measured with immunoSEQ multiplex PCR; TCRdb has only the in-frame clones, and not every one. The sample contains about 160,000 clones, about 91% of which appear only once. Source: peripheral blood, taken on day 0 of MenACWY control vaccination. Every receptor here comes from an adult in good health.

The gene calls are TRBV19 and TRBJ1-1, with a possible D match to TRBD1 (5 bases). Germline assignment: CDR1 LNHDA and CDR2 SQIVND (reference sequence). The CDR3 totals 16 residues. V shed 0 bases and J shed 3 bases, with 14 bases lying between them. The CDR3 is CASSIDRSWGDTEAFF. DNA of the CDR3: TGTGCCAGTAGTATAGATCGTTCCTGGGGGGACACTGAAGCTTTCTTT.

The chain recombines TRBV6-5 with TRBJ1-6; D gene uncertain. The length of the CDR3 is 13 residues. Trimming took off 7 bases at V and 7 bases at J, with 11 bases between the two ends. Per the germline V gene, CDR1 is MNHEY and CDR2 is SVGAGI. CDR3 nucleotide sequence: TGTGCCAGCAAACCACTTGAGAATTCACCCCTCCACTTT. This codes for CASKPLENSPLHF.

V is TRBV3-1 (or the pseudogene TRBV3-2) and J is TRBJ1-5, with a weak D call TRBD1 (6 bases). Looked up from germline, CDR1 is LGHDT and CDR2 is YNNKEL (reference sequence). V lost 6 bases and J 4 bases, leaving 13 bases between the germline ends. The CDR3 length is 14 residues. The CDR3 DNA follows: TGTGCCAGCAGTACCGGGACACAGAATCAGCCCCAGCATTTT. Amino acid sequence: CASSTGTQNQPQHF.

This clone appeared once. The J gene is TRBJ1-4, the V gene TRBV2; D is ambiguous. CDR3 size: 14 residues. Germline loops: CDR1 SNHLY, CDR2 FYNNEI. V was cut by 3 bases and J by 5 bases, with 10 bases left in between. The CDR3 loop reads CASSDTTGNEKLFF. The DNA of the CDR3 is TGTGCCAGCAGTGACACGACGGGAAATGAAAAACTGTTTTTT.

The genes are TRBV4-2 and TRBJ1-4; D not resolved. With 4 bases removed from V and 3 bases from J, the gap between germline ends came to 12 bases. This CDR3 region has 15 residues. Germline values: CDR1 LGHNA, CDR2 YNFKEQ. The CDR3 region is CASSPPRRSNEKLFF. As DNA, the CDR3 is TGTGCCAGCAGCCCCCCTCGCCGGTCTAATGAAAAACTGTTTTTT.

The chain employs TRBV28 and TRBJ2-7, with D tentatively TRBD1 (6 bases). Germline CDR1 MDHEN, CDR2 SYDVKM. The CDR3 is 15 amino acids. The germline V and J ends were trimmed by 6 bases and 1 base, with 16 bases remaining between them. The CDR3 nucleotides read TGTGCCAGCAGGGTCCCCCAAGGACAGTCCTACGAGCAGTACTTC. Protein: CASRVPQGQSYEQYF. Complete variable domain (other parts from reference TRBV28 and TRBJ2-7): DVKVTQSSRYLVKRTGEKVFLECVQDMDHENMFWYRQDPGLGLRLIYFSYDVKMKEKGDIPEGYSVSREKKERFSLILESASTNQTSMYLCASRVPQGQSYEQYFGPGTRLTVT.

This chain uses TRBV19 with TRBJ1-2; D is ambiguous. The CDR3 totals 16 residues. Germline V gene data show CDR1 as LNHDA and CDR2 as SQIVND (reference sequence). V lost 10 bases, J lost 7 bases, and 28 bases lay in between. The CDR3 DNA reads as TGTGCCACCATAAGGGATAGAGCGGTGACGACGGGTGGCTACACCTTC. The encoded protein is CATIRDRAVTTGGYTF.